This entry is about one T cell receptor (beta chain). Per the original methods: How many nucleated cells were present was estimated from reference gene primer amplification. The table came from immunoSEQ multiplex PCR; TCRdb's copy has only in-frame clones and leaves some out. V, J and clone size derive from that table, while D and trimming were established from the DNA sequence. Among about 290,000 clones listed, just under 85% were seen once. Germline V lookup: CDR1 GTSNPN, CDR2 SVGIG (reference sequence). This CDR3 region has 16 residues. The junction had 16 bases not matched to a gene; V was cut back by 2 bases and J by 9 bases. This entry is derived from a study of blood T cell repertoires in COVID-19. As for the study in general: Whether acute or convalescent, the COVID-19 samples came from the United States, Italy and Spain. T cells, B-cell-depleted T cells, or PBMCs supplied cDNA or gDNA.

The rearrangement links TRBV30 to TRBJ1-2, with 9 bases identical to TRBD1. Sequenced input: peripheral blood. The receptor comes from a woman aged 45-65 years with active or convalescent COVID-19. CDR3 sequence reads: CAWSPLLIQGARSYTF. The DNA for the CDR3 is TGTGCCTGGAGTCCTCTATTAATACAGGGGGCGAGGAGCTACACCTTC.